These 23 T cell receptor beta chains were all obtained from the same sample, sequenced in a study of response to subunit inactivated influenza vaccine. TCRdb passed the RT-PCR reads through MiXCR, listing each CDR3 protein once. The sample has 450,000 to 700,000 distinct CDR3 sequences, 14% seen once. The sample in question was PBMCs from blood, obtained 11 to 12 days after vaccination. The receptors here all came from a man aged 50 or older who received an inactivated influenza vaccine.

The V call is TRBV6-5, the J call TRBJ2-2; TRBD1 matches 7 bases. The ends lost 0 bases at V and 4 bases at J; junction bases unmatched: 8. This CDR3 is built from 17 residues. Per the germline V gene, CDR1 is MNHEY and CDR2 is SVGAGI. CDR3 sequence reads: CASSYSGGRLATGELFF. The CDR3 DNA follows: TGTGCCAGCAGTTACTCAGGGGGCCGATTGGCCACCGGGGAGCTGTTTTTT.

The CDR3 DNA sequence: TGCGCCAGCAATCTAGCGGGGGGGCCAGAGACCCAGTACTTC. Translating it yields CASNLAGGPETQYF. J is TRBJ2-5 and V is TRBV10-2; 12 bases match TRBD2. CDR1 WSHSY and CDR2 SAAADI come from the germline V gene. J was trimmed by 4 bases and V by 7 bases; bases with no gene match: 4. This CDR3 contains 14 residues.

V gene TRBV16 combines with J gene TRBJ2-7; D unresolved. The germline CDR1 and CDR2 sequences are KGHSY and FQNENV. The germline V and J ends were trimmed by 2 bases and 6 bases, with 11 bases remaining between them. The CDR3 is made up of 13 amino acids. CDR3 amino acids: CASSQPMLSEQYF. The CDR3 DNA sequence: TGTGCCAGCAGCCAACCAATGCTCTCCGAGCAGTACTTC.

This clonotype is a singleton in its sample. A much larger clone lies one base from this, so it may be a read error. The chain carries TRBV5-1 and TRBJ1-3, with D maybe TRBD1 (5 bases). The CDR3 has 15 residues. Looked up from germline, CDR1 is SGHRS and CDR2 is YFSETQ. The CDR3 spells CARSLNPGLGNTIYF. CDR3 DNA: TGCGCCAGAAGCTTGAATCCGGGGCTGGGAAACACCATATATTTT.

This clonotype was seen only a few times. The J gene is TRBJ1-6, the V gene TRBV7-9; D call uncertain. Trimming removed 4 bases at V and 9 bases at J, with 13 bases between. The germline V gene has CDR1 SEHNR and CDR2 FQNEAQ (reference sequence). CDR3 size: 14 residues. As DNA, the CDR3 is TGTGCCAGCAGCTACGTGAGGGCAAGTTCACCCCTCCACTTT. Its protein product is CASSYVRASSPLHF. The variable domain in full, completed from reference TRBV7-9 and TRBJ1-6, reads DTGVSQNPRHKITKRGQNVTFRCDPISEHNRLYWYRQTLGQGPEFLTYFQNEAQLEKSRLLSDRFSAERPKGSFSTLEIQRTEQGDSAMYLCASSYVRASSPLHFGNGTRLTVT.

The gene calls are TRBV7-9 and TRBJ2-5; D is undetermined. Looked up from germline, CDR1 is SEHNR and CDR2 is FQNEAQ (reference sequence). V gave up 5 bases and J gave up 1 base, with 8 bases separating them. The CDR3 has 13 amino acids. CDR3 sequence (DNA): TGTGCCAGCAGCGCCAGTGTCCAAGAGACCCAGTACTTC. As protein: CASSASVQETQYF.

The J gene is TRBJ1-2, the V gene TRBV28; maybe TRBD1 (6 bases). The germline V gene has CDR1 MDHEN and CDR2 SYDVKM. The V and J ends lost 5 bases and 6 bases respectively, with 10 bases between them. The CDR3 sequence is 12 residues long. The CDR3 sequence is CASSLRQDGYTF. CDR3 nucleotides: TGTGCCAGCAGTCTCAGACAGGATGGCTACACCTTC.

The chain couples TRBV28 to TRBJ1-1; 7 bases match TRBD1. Germline CDR1 reads MDHEN; CDR2 reads SYDVKM. The length of the CDR3 is 11 residues. The trim removed 6 bases at V and 10 bases at J, leaving 5 bases unmatched. The CDR3 loop reads CASSEGAGAFF. DNA of the CDR3: TGTGCCAGCAGCGAGGGGGCTGGAGCTTTCTTT.

This clonotype occurred once. The chain employs TRBV12-3 or TRBV12-4 and TRBJ2-3, with 9 bases lining up with TRBD2. The CDR3 is made up of 17 amino acids. V lost 3 bases and J lost 0; bases outside the gene matches: 7. In nucleotides, the CDR3 is TGTGCCAGCAGTTTTCCCCTCACTAGCGGGAGCACAGATACGCAGTATTTT. It encodes CASSFPLTSGSTDTQYF.

V and J are TRBV11-3 and TRBJ2-5; the D gene is possibly TRBD2 (6 bases). V lost 5 bases and J 5 bases, leaving 12 bases between the germline ends. Germline V CDR1 and CDR2: SGHNT, YENEEA. This CDR3 comprises 13 residues. DNA of the CDR3: TGTGCCAGCAGCACGACTAGGTGGGAGACCCAGTACTTC. Translating it yields CASSTTRWETQYF.

This clonotype was counted a few times. The rearrangement joins TRBV12-3 or TRBV12-4 to TRBJ2-3; D might be TRBD1 (6 bases). The CDR3 contains 17 residues. V lost 5 bases to trimming and J lost 0 bases, with 18 bases between them. The CDR3 coding sequence is TGTGCCAGCAGTACCGGGACATCGACAGCTAGCACAGATACGCAGTATTTT. It specifies CASSTGTSTASTDTQYF.

This clonotype came up a few times. The chain has TRBV5-6 and TRBJ2-2; 8 nucleotides match TRBD2. The CDR3 consists of 14 residues. The V gene's germline CDR1 is SGHDT and CDR2 YYEEEE. Trimming at V came to 3 bases and at J to 6 bases, leaving 4 bases not matched to a gene. The CDR3 region has the DNA TGTGCCAGCAGCTGGGCGGGGGGCCCCGGGGAGCTGTTTTTT. Its protein product is CASSWAGGPGELFF.

This clonotype has a handful of counts. J is TRBJ2-7 and V is TRBV12-3 or TRBV12-4; perhaps D is TRBD1 or TRBD2 (6 bases each). The V end was cut by 6 bases, the J end by 2 bases, with 11 bases between. CDR3 length equals 13 residues. The DNA of the CDR3 is TGTGCCAGCAGCAACCGGGGGCCCTACGAGCAGTACTTC. Translated: CASSNRGPYEQYF.

A few counts support this clonotype. The rearrangement links TRBV6-2 or TRBV6-3 to TRBJ2-7; TRBD2 matches at 15 bases. Germline loops: CDR1 MNHEY, CDR2 SVGEGT. This CDR3 spans 18 amino acids. With V trimmed by 6 bases and J by 4 bases, 13 bases remained unmatched. CDR3 DNA sequence: TGTGCCAGCAGGTTGAAAGGACTAGCGGGGGGGCACTGGTACGAGCAGTACTTC. Its translation: CASRLKGLAGGHWYEQYF.

This clonotype showed up many times. This chain links TRBV19 with TRBJ2-1; TRBD1 might be the D (6 bases). Trimming took off 7 bases at V and 4 bases at J, with 11 bases between the two ends. The CDR3 runs to 13 residues. Germline V gives CDR1 LNHDA, CDR2 SQIVND (reference sequence). The CDR3: CASNLGGYNEQFF. The CDR3 nucleotides are TGTGCCAGTAACCTAGGGGGATACAATGAGCAGTTCTTC.

This sequence joins TRBV29-1 and TRBJ2-5; 8 bases align to TRBD1. The CDR3 runs 13 residues. The germline gives CDR1 SQVTM, CDR2 ANQGSEA. J gave up 4 bases and V 6 bases, and 7 bases lay outside the gene matches. As DNA, the CDR3 is TGCAGCGTGGGGGTCGACAGGGGAGAGACCCAGTACTTC. Residues: CSVGVDRGETQYF.

J is TRBJ2-7 and V is TRBV7-9, with D tentatively TRBD1 or TRBD2 (6 bases each). V dropped 6 bases and J dropped 0 bases, with 12 bases sitting between them. CDR1 is SEHNR and CDR2 is FQNEAQ in the germline V gene (reference sequence). CDR3 length equals 14 residues. The CDR3: CASRGGNPSYEQYF. The CDR3 nucleotides read TGTGCCAGCAGGGGGGGCAACCCCTCCTACGAGCAGTACTTC.

This clonotype has ten or more counts. The chain links TRBV24-1 to TRBJ2-1, with TRBD1 identical over 10 bases. The J segment lost 7 bases and the V segment lost 4 bases, leaving 15 bases of the junction unmatched. This CDR3 has 18 residues. From germline, CDR1 is KGHDR and CDR2 SFDVKD. The CDR3 sequence is CATSDLALGQGLENEQFF. In DNA, the CDR3 is TGTGCCACCAGTGACCTTGCCCTGGGACAGGGGTTAGAGAATGAGCAGTTCTTC.

CDR3 amino acids: CASSQLRARNTEAFF. CDR3 in DNA: TGTGCCAGCTCACAGTTACGGGCGAGGAACACTGAAGCTTTCTTT. The J gene is TRBJ1-1, the V gene TRBV18, with unresolved D. This CDR3 has 15 amino acids. Trimming cost V 4 bases and J 1 base, with 13 bases left between them. Per the germline V gene, CDR1 is KGHSH and CDR2 is LQKENI.

The chain is built from TRBV7-2 and TRBJ2-7; D is perhaps TRBD2 (6 bases). Germline V lookup: CDR1 SGHTA, CDR2 FQGNSA. The CDR3 runs to 16 residues. V shed 5 bases and J shed 3 bases, with 20 bases lying between them. CDR3 DNA: TGTGCCAGCAGCAGGGACTCCGGAAAGGGGAACTACGAGCAGTACTTC. Its translation: CASSRDSGKGNYEQYF. The full variable domain, in which reference TRBV7-2 and TRBJ2-7 provide the parts outside the CDR3, is GAGVSQSPSNKVTEKGKDVELRCDPISGHTALYWYRQSLGQGLEFLIYFQGNSAPDKSGLPSDRFSAERTGGSVSTLTIQRTQQEDSAVYLCASSRDSGKGNYEQYFGPGTRLTVT.

This rearrangement joins TRBV20-1 to TRBJ2-5; D possibly uses TRBD1 or TRBD2 (5 bases each). CDR1 is DFQATT, CDR2 SNEGSKA, per germline (reference sequence). The CDR3 has 13 amino acids. V dropped 0 bases and J dropped 3 bases, with 8 bases sitting between them. The CDR3 loop reads CSARDLGEETQYF. The CDR3 coding sequence is TGCAGTGCTAGAGATCTGGGGGAAGAGACCCAGTACTTC.

A few counts support this clonotype. This chain connects TRBV7-9 to TRBJ1-2; 7 bases map to TRBD1. J was trimmed by 6 bases and V by 5 bases; bases with no gene match: 6. This CDR3 region has 13 residues. Germline V lookup: CDR1 SEHNR, CDR2 FQNEAQ (reference sequence). CDR3 sequence (DNA): TGTGCCAGCAGCAAGGGGGCTGGGAATGGCTACACCTTC. Translating it yields CASSKGAGNGYTF.

This chain uses TRBV4-2 with TRBJ2-4, with D perhaps given as TRBD1 or TRBD2 (5 bases each). Trimming pared 0 bases from V and 7 bases from J, leaving 22 bases between. Germline V gives CDR1 LGHNA, CDR2 YNFKEQ. CDR3 length equals 18 residues. CDR3 nucleotides: TGTGCCAGCAGCCAAGATATGGCAGGGCGGGTAAGATCGAACATTCAGTACTTC. It translates to CASSQDMAGRVRSNIQYF.